This entry lists 23 T cell receptor beta chains sequenced from one sample in a study of blood T cell repertoires in COVID-19. Assay used: immunoSEQ multiplex PCR; TCRdb lists only in-frame clones, some missing. The repertoire consists of over 75,000 clones, with roughly 80% occurring once and the leading ten covering about 10%. What was sequenced was peripheral blood. The receptors shown here come from a human donor in a cohort sampled during active COVID-19.

The rearrangement links TRBV7-3 to TRBJ2-1, with a possible D match to TRBD2 (5 bases). This CDR3 is built from 17 residues. Germline values: CDR1 SGHTA, CDR2 FQGTGA. V lost 5 bases and J 0 bases, leaving 17 bases between the germline ends. CDR3 coding DNA: TGTGCCAGCAGCCGAGGCAGGTTAGCGAGCTCCTACAATGAGCAGTTCTTC. Amino acids: CASSRGRLASSYNEQFF. Based on the CDR3 plus reference TRBV7-3 and TRBJ2-1, the full variable domain is GAGVSQTPSNKVTEKGKYVELRCDPISGHTALYWYRQSLGQGPEFLIYFQGTGAADDSGLPNDRFFAVRPEGSVSTLKIQRTERGDSAVYLCASSRGRLASSYNEQFFGPGTRLTVL.

The V and J genes are TRBV6-6 and TRBJ2-7; D is unresolved. Trimming removed 5 bases from V and 3 bases from J, with 11 bases in between. The germline CDR1 and CDR2 sequences are MNHNY and SVGAGI (reference sequence). This CDR3 is built from 13 residues. Written as DNA, the CDR3 is TGTGCCAGCAGTCCCCCCAGGATCTACGAGCAGTACTTC. Residues: CASSPPRIYEQYF.

The genes are TRBV5-1 and TRBJ2-3, with 9 bases identical to TRBD2. V shed 4 bases and J 0 bases; nucleotides not matched to a gene: 12. The CDR3 totals 18 residues. In germline, CDR1 is SGHRS, CDR2 YFSETQ. CDR3 residues: CASSEMRRGGLSTDTQYF. CDR3 sequence (DNA): TGCGCCAGCAGCGAGATGCGGCGGGGGGGACTTAGCACAGATACGCAGTATTTT.

The chain employs TRBV11-2 and TRBJ2-1, with 15 bases that match TRBD2. With V trimmed by 4 bases and J by 10 bases, 5 bases remained unmatched. Germline V gives CDR1 SGHAT, CDR2 FQNNGV. This CDR3 region has 15 residues. CDR3 residues: CASSSVGLAGGEQFF. The DNA of the CDR3 is TGTGCCAGCAGCTCTGTCGGACTAGCGGGAGGGGAGCAGTTCTTC.

The chain uses TRBV5-4 and TRBJ2-1, with D uncertain. Trimming left V 0 bases short and J 7 bases short, with 8 bases between. Germline V gene lookup returns CDR1 SGHNT and CDR2 YYREEE (reference sequence). This CDR3 is 13 amino acids long. CDR3 bases: TGTGCCAGCAGCTTGGGACTTCGTAATGAGCAGTTCTTC. It specifies CASSLGLRNEQFF.

The genes are TRBV27 and TRBJ2-7; TRBD1 matches 9 bases. CDR1 MNHEY and CDR2 SMNVEV come from the germline V gene (reference sequence). The CDR3 extends over 18 amino acids. With 3 bases clipped from V and 1 base from J, the junction kept 13 bases outside the gene matches. CDR3 region: CASSLGRDRDFLSYEQYF. In DNA form, the CDR3 reads TGTGCCAGCAGTTTGGGCCGGGACAGGGACTTTTTGTCCTACGAGCAGTACTTC.

V is TRBV5-5 and J is TRBJ1-2; TRBD1 matches 10 bases. Germline V gives CDR1 SGHKS, CDR2 YYEKEE (reference sequence). V trimming: 4 bases; J trimming: 1 base; junction bases outside the gene matches: 7. The CDR3 length is 16 residues. The DNA for the CDR3 is TGTGCCAGCAGCGGGGGACAGGGGAGGGGTAACTATGGCTACACCTTC. It encodes CASSGGQGRGNYGYTF.

The chain joins TRBV7-8 to TRBJ1-2; 10 bases are shared with TRBD1. Germline V gene data show CDR1 as SGHVS and CDR2 as FQNEAQ. The CDR3 spans 15 residues. J lost 8 bases, V lost 3 bases, and 9 bases had no gene match. The CDR3 region is CASSFLTGGAWGYTF. For the CDR3, the DNA is TGTGCCAGCAGCTTTCTGACAGGGGGCGCGTGGGGCTACACCTTC.

The chain has TRBV4-1 and TRBJ1-2; possible D gene TRBD1, 6 bases. Trimming pared 5 bases from V and 5 bases from J, leaving 21 bases between. The CDR3 has 16 residues. Germline-derived CDR1 and CDR2 are MGHRA and YSYEKL. CDR3 in amino acids: CASSESTGLTFYGYTF. In DNA form, the CDR3 reads TGCGCCAGCAGCGAAAGCACAGGGTTGACATTTTATGGCTACACCTTC.

CDR3 region: CASSVMRAGVHNEQFF. Written as DNA, the CDR3 is TGTGCCAGCAGCGTAATGAGGGCGGGGGTCCATAATGAGCAGTTCTTC. The chain is built from TRBV9 and TRBJ2-1; 7 positions agree with TRBD2. CDR3 length: 16 amino acids. CDR1 SGDLS and CDR2 YYNGEE come from the germline V gene. Trimming cost V 1 base and J 7 bases; bases outside gene matches: 11.

This clone was seen a few times. The chain has TRBV7-9 and TRBJ2-2, with TRBD2 identical over 13 bases. Germline V gene sequence: CDR1 SEHNR, CDR2 FQNEAQ (reference sequence). J was trimmed by 2 bases and V by 4 bases; bases with no gene match: 1. CDR3 size: 16 residues. The CDR3 protein is CASSWGLAGNTGELFF. The CDR3 nucleotides are TGTGCCAGCAGCTGGGGACTAGCGGGAAACACCGGGGAGCTGTTTTTT.

This sequence joins TRBV6-5 and TRBJ1-1; D gene ambiguous. The CDR3 runs to 13 residues. Germline values: CDR1 MNHEY, CDR2 SVGAGI. V was shortened by 6 bases and J by 3 bases, with 11 bases between the two germline ends. CDR3 in amino acids: CASRWRRDTEAFF. The CDR3 region has the DNA TGTGCCAGCAGGTGGCGGAGGGACACTGAAGCTTTCTTT.

The CDR3 loop is CASSPDRSAQPQHF. In nucleotides, the CDR3 is TGTGCCAGCAGCCCGGACAGGTCCGCTCAGCCCCAGCATTTT. The rearrangement uses TRBV7-9 and TRBJ1-5, with 7 nucleotides matching TRBD1. CDR3 length: 14 residues. Trimming took 5 bases from V and 6 from J; bases not matched to a gene: 7. Germline V gene data show CDR1 as SEHNR and CDR2 as FQNEAQ (reference sequence).

The DNA of the CDR3 is TGCGCCAGCAGCCAAGTTGGACAGATACAAGAGACCCAGTACTTC. It codes for CASSQVGQIQETQYF. The rearrangement links TRBV4-1 to TRBJ2-5; maybe TRBD1 (6 bases). Trimming shortened V by 1 base and J by 2 bases, and 11 bases separated the two germline ends. The CDR3 runs to 15 residues. Looked up from germline, CDR1 is MGHRA and CDR2 is YSYEKL.

The genes are TRBV28 and TRBJ1-1; 9 nucleotides match TRBD1. The CDR3 covers 18 residues. V lost 6 bases and J lost 2; bases outside the gene matches: 16. The germline V gene has CDR1 MDHEN and CDR2 SYDVKM. This CDR3 reads CASRKLLGQGTLNTEAFF. The CDR3, as DNA: TGTGCCAGCAGAAAACTGCTGGGACAGGGAACCTTAAACACTGAAGCTTTCTTT. Full variable domain (outside the CDR3, taken from reference TRBV28 and TRBJ1-1): DVKVTQSSRYLVKRTGEKVFLECVQDMDHENMFWYRQDPGLGLRLIYFSYDVKMKEKGDIPEGYSVSREKKERFSLILESASTNQTSMYLCASRKLLGQGTLNTEAFFGQGTRLTVV.

The chain employs TRBV27 and TRBJ1-4, with TRBD1 matching 8 bases. Germline V gene lookup returns CDR1 MNHEY and CDR2 SMNVEV (reference sequence). The CDR3 consists of 14 residues. Trimming removed 5 bases from V and 8 bases from J; junction bases left unmatched: 7. DNA for the CDR3: TGTGCCAGCAGTACAAGGACAGGGAACGAAAAACTGTTTTTT. It yields the protein CASSTRTGNEKLFF.

The V call is TRBV6-5, the J call TRBJ1-5; tentative D call: TRBD1 (5 bases). With 4 bases removed from V and 5 bases from J, the gap between germline ends came to 18 bases. There are 16 residues in the CDR3. Germline assignment: CDR1 MNHEY and CDR2 SVGAGI. CDR3 in DNA: TGTGCCAGCAGTTCATCGCGGACCGGGGGGGATCAGCCCCAGCATTTT. It is translated as CASSSSRTGGDQPQHF.

CDR3 bases: TGTGCCAGCAGCCGCGACGATCCCAGGTTATTCTTC. Protein product: CASSRDDPRLFF. The V and J genes are TRBV3-1 (or the pseudogene TRBV3-2) and TRBJ2-1; D gene unclear. Germline V gene data show CDR1 as LGHDT and CDR2 as YNNKEL (reference sequence). The CDR3 contains 12 residues. The V and J ends lost 4 bases and 16 bases respectively, with 17 bases between them.

J is TRBJ1-1 and V is TRBV5-1; 8 bases fit TRBD1. Germline V gives CDR1 SGHRS, CDR2 YFSETQ. This CDR3 region has 16 residues. V dropped 4 bases and J dropped 5; count of bases not matched to a gene: 13. This CDR3 reads CASSQLHTQGATEAFF. CDR3 sequence (DNA): TGCGCCAGCAGCCAACTTCACACCCAGGGGGCGACTGAAGCTTTCTTT. Full variable domain (missing parts from reference TRBV5-1 and TRBJ1-1): KAGVTQTPRYLIKTRGQQVTLSCSPISGHRSVSWYQQTPGQGLQFLFEYFSETQRNKGNFPGRFSGRQFSNSRSEMNVSTLELGDSALYLCASSQLHTQGATEAFFGQGTRLTVV.

The J gene is TRBJ2-1, the V gene TRBV10-1, with 10 bases that match TRBD2. CDR3 length: 19 residues. Germline V lookup: CDR1 WNHNN, CDR2 SYGVQD (reference sequence). Germline trimming cut 3 bases from V and 3 bases from J; bases unmatched to any gene: 14. CDR3 loop: CASSDGGLARGGVYNEQFF. The CDR3 region has the DNA TGCGCCAGCAGTGACGGGGGACTAGCGAGGGGGGGAGTCTACAATGAGCAGTTCTTC.

V is TRBV28 and J is TRBJ1-2; 9 bases are a match to TRBD1. The CDR3 is 16 amino acids. Trimming took 6 bases from V and 3 from J; bases not matched to a gene: 11. CDR1 and CDR2 from the germline V gene are MDHEN and SYDVKM. CDR3 nucleotides: TGTGCCAGCAGAACCAGGACAGGGGTTCAGGACTATGGCTACACCTTC. It is translated as CASRTRTGVQDYGYTF.

The chain combines TRBV5-1 with TRBJ2-5; D is undetermined. V shed 0 bases and J shed 1 base, with 7 bases lying between them. The CDR3 runs to 14 residues. Germline CDR1 and CDR2: SGHRS and YFSETQ. CDR3 loop: CASSLDSFQETQYF. The DNA of the CDR3 is TGCGCCAGCAGCTTGGACAGCTTCCAAGAGACCCAGTACTTC.

The rearrangement links TRBV28 to TRBJ1-3; 7 nucleotides align to TRBD1. V was clipped by 8 bases and J by 2 bases; unmatched bases: 0. This CDR3 has 12 residues. CDR1 and CDR2 (germline): MDHEN, SYDVKM. CDR3 protein: CASDRAGNTIYF. CDR3 sequence (DNA): TGTGCCAGCGACAGGGCTGGAAACACCATATATTTT.